Presented here are 27 T cell receptor beta chains from one specimen sequenced in a study of sequential checkpoint blockade in melanoma. Noted treatment: randomized to nivolumab then ipilimumab (arm A) or the reverse (arm B). Here immunoSEQ multiplex PCR was the method, and the copy in TCRdb shows in-frame clones only, minus some. The sample lists about 20,000 clones, 75% to 85% occurring once. The sequencing used CD8+ T cells sorted from blood (inferred from file names), collected from a patient given nivolumab and ipilimumab in sequence. Source of these receptors: a human donor with melanoma.

The V and J genes are TRBV9 and TRBJ1-1; D is uncertain. Germline assignment: CDR1 SGDLS and CDR2 YYNGEE. The ends were cut back, 0 bases at V and 3 bases at J, with 6 bases in the middle. There are 13 residues in the CDR3. The CDR3 loop reads CASSVARYTEAFF. Written as DNA, the CDR3 is TGTGCCAGCAGCGTAGCCAGGTACACTGAAGCTTTCTTT.

This sequence joins TRBV6-5 and TRBJ2-7, with D unresolved. From germline, CDR1 is MNHEY and CDR2 SVGAGI. The CDR3 has 16 amino acids. V was pared by 0 bases and J by 2 bases, with 14 bases between. CDR3 bases: TGTGCCAGCAGTTACTCGGGCCTACCCACACCCTACGAGCAGTACTTC. It specifies CASSYSGLPTPYEQYF.

The chain combines TRBV7-2 with TRBJ1-5; D may be TRBD1 (6 bases). V was clipped by 0 bases and J by 6 bases, with 12 bases between them. The CDR3 is made up of 15 amino acids. Germline CDR1 is SGHTA and CDR2 is FQGNSA. CDR3 sequence reads: CASSLAAGGGQPQHF. The CDR3 DNA reads TGTGCCAGCAGCTTAGCGGCGGGGGGCGGTCAGCCCCAGCATTTT.

V and J are TRBV6-6 and TRBJ1-2; 10 bases are shared with TRBD1. Germline CDR1 reads MNHNY; CDR2 reads SVGAGI (reference sequence). The CDR3 spans 15 residues. Trimming at V came to 5 bases and at J to 5 bases, leaving 8 bases not matched to a gene. CDR3 protein: CASSARDRGIYGYTF. The DNA for the CDR3 is TGTGCCAGCAGTGCCCGGGACAGGGGTATTTATGGCTACACCTTC.

The genes are TRBV7-6 and TRBJ2-7, with no clear D. The CDR3 has 15 amino acids. Trimming stripped 0 bases from V and 5 bases from J, with 14 bases between. Germline V gene data show CDR1 as SGHVS and CDR2 as FNYEAQ. The CDR3 here is CASSLAHRRPDEQYF. The DNA of the CDR3 is TGTGCCAGCAGCTTAGCGCACCGCAGGCCGGACGAGCAGTACTTC.

This sequence joins TRBV4-2 and TRBJ2-1; the D gene is possibly TRBD1 (6 bases). Germline CDR1 is LGHNA and CDR2 is YNFKEQ. Deletions cut 0 bases from V and 11 bases from J, with 8 bases between. This CDR3 has 12 residues. The CDR3 DNA sequence: TGTGCCAGCAGCCAAGAAGGGACACAGCAGTTCTTC. Translating it yields CASSQEGTQQFF.

The rearrangement joins TRBV9 to TRBJ1-1; D is possibly TRBD1 (6 bases). The V and J ends lost 1 base and 4 bases respectively, with 8 bases between them. CDR1 SGDLS and CDR2 YYNGEE come from the germline V gene. The CDR3 runs 13 residues. CDR3 loop: CASSVTQGTEAFF. The CDR3 bases are TGTGCCAGCAGCGTAACACAGGGCACTGAAGCTTTCTTT.

The rearrangement links TRBV4-1 to TRBJ1-5, with D unclear. Germline CDR1 reads MGHRA; CDR2 reads YSYEKL. Trimming pared 0 bases from V and 9 bases from J, leaving 9 bases between. This CDR3 region has 13 residues. Written as DNA, the CDR3 is TGCGCCAGCAGCCAAGATCCCCGGTGGCCCCAGCATTTT. It translates to CASSQDPRWPQHF.

CDR3 coding DNA: TGTGCCAGCAGCCAAGATGGGCTAGCGGGGGTGGATGTATTAGAGACCCAGTACTTC. It encodes CASSQDGLAGVDVLETQYF. The V gene is TRBV4-2, the J gene TRBJ2-5, with TRBD2 identical over 10 bases. J was trimmed by 4 bases and V by 0 bases; bases with no gene match: 14. The CDR3 is 19 amino acids. CDR1 is LGHNA and CDR2 is YNFKEQ in the germline V gene.

The chain joins TRBV27 to TRBJ2-7; TRBD1 agrees at 9 bases. Germline V lookup: CDR1 MNHEY, CDR2 SMNVEV (reference sequence). Trimming took 6 bases from V and 6 from J; bases not matched to a gene: 3. This CDR3 contains 12 residues. The DNA for the CDR3 is TGTGCCAGCAGCAGGACAGGGGCCGAGCAGTACTTC. Its translation is CASSRTGAEQYF.

The chain carries TRBV4-3 and TRBJ1-1; no clear D gene. Trimming took 4 bases from V and 0 from J, leaving 9 bases between them. CDR3 size: 14 residues. The V gene's germline CDR1 is LGHNA and CDR2 YSLEER. CDR3: CASSRGPMNTEAFF. The CDR3 DNA is TGCGCCAGCAGCCGAGGTCCCATGAACACTGAAGCTTTCTTT.

This rearrangement joins TRBV5-8 to TRBJ2-7, with 9 bases matching TRBD1. With 3 bases clipped from V and 4 bases from J, the junction kept 5 bases outside the gene matches. Germline assignment: CDR1 SGHTS and CDR2 YDEGEE. The CDR3 is 14 residues long. CDR3 sequence (DNA): TGTGCCAGCAGCTCACAGGGGGCGAGGTACGAGCAGTACTTC. The encoded protein is CASSSQGARYEQYF.

This clone was detected only once. This chain links TRBV5-4 with TRBJ2-7; 9 nucleotides agree with TRBD2. The CDR3 is made up of 19 amino acids. Germline trimming cut 5 bases from V and 0 bases from J; bases unmatched to any gene: 18. The germline gives CDR1 SGHNT, CDR2 YYREEE (reference sequence). CDR3 loop: CASSSPGERGVRSSYEQYF. The CDR3 DNA reads as TGTGCCAGCAGTTCCCCGGGGGAGCGGGGGGTCAGGAGCTCCTACGAGCAGTACTTC. The whole variable domain, filled in from reference TRBV5-4 and TRBJ2-7, reads ETGVTQSPTHLIKTRGQQVTLRCSSQSGHNTVSWYQQALGQGPQFIFQYYREEENGRGNFPPRFSGLQFPNYSSELNVNALELDDSALYLCASSSPGERGVRSSYEQYFGPGTRLTVT.

The chain carries TRBV5-6 and TRBJ2-1, with D uncertain. CDR1 is SGHDT, CDR2 YYEEEE, per germline. The CDR3 loop spans 13 amino acids. With 0 bases removed from V and 7 bases from J, the gap between germline ends came to 8 bases. This chain's CDR3 is CASSLVTSNEQFF. CDR3 nucleotides: TGTGCCAGCAGCTTGGTAACATCGAATGAGCAGTTCTTC.

The chain employs TRBV6-5 and TRBJ1-2; D call uncertain. Germline values: CDR1 MNHEY, CDR2 SVGAGI. Trimming shortened V by 1 base and J by 8 bases, and 14 bases separated the two germline ends. The CDR3 spans 14 residues. CDR3 bases: TGTGCCAGCAGTTACTTAGGAGGGTATGAGGGCTACACCTTC. This codes for CASSYLGGYEGYTF.

The V and J genes are TRBV5-1 and TRBJ1-1; 7 nucleotides align to TRBD1. This CDR3 comprises 17 residues. Germline assignment: CDR1 SGHRS and CDR2 YFSETQ. V was pared by 5 bases and J by 0 bases, with 13 bases of the junction left unmatched. DNA for the CDR3: TGCGCCAGCAGTTTAACGACAGGGCCAAGGGTGAACACTGAAGCTTTCTTT. Translation gives CASSLTTGPRVNTEAFF.

V and J are TRBV28 and TRBJ2-7; tentative D call: TRBD1 (6 bases). CDR1 and CDR2 (germline): MDHEN, SYDVKM. Trimming removed 4 bases at V and 2 bases at J, with 15 bases between. The CDR3 extends over 15 amino acids. The CDR3 here is CASSYTQGFAYEQYF. The CDR3 nucleotides read TGTGCCAGCAGTTATACCCAGGGGTTCGCCTACGAGCAGTACTTC.

The rearrangement uses TRBV4-2 and TRBJ2-1, with TRBD2 matching over 9 bases. This CDR3 has 16 amino acids. CDR1 is LGHNA, CDR2 YNFKEQ, per germline. The ends lost 1 base at V and 10 bases at J; junction bases unmatched: 11. As DNA, the CDR3 is TGTGCCAGCAGCCAAGTGGCTAGCGGGGACTATAGGGAGCAGTTCTTC. Translating gives CASSQVASGDYREQFF.

The sample holds a few counts of this clone. The J gene is TRBJ1-3, the V gene TRBV6-6; D perhaps matches TRBD1 (6 bases). The CDR3 contains 15 residues. V was shortened by 2 bases and J by 3 bases, with 11 bases between the two germline ends. Germline CDR1 MNHNY, CDR2 SVGAGI (reference sequence). The CDR3 sequence is CASSYGGAIGNTIYF. Here the CDR3 DNA reads TGTGCCAGCAGTTACGGGGGGGCGATTGGAAACACCATATATTTT.

The V gene is TRBV5-4, the J gene TRBJ2-2, with D possibly being TRBD2 (5 bases). Trimming took off 1 base at V and 6 bases at J, with 13 bases between the two ends. The germline CDR1 and CDR2 sequences are SGHNT and YYREEE (reference sequence). CDR3 size: 15 residues. Here the CDR3 DNA reads TGTGCCAGCAGCTTGAGCCGGGATGGGGCCGGGGAGCTGTTTTTT. Amino acids: CASSLSRDGAGELFF.

Concerning this clone: An end of the junction does not agree with germline; a read error may underlie this. The J gene is TRBJ2-5, the V gene TRBV7-7; the D gene is possibly TRBD1 (6 bases). From germline, CDR1 is SSHAT and CDR2 FNYEAQ (reference sequence). The CDR3 has 14 residues. This chain's CDR3 is CASSRSRGEETQYF. CDR3 nucleotide sequence: TGTGCTAGCAGCCGGTCCAGGGGCGAGGAGACCCAGTACTTC.

The sample holds one count of this clone. The chain joins TRBV6-5 to TRBJ2-1; TRBD2 aligns across 10 bases. V was pared by 1 base and J by 8 bases, with 8 bases of the junction left unmatched. This CDR3 comprises 16 residues. Germline CDR1 MNHEY, CDR2 SVGAGI. The CDR3 DNA is TGTGCCAGCAGTTACTACAGTGGACTAGCGGTATATGAGCAGTTCTTC. Residues: CASSYYSGLAVYEQFF.

The chain is built from TRBV27 and TRBJ2-3, with 8 positions matching TRBD2. This CDR3 has 15 residues. V was clipped by 2 bases and J by 1 base; unmatched bases: 2. Germline values: CDR1 MNHEY, CDR2 SMNVEV (reference sequence). The CDR3 loop is CASSLPGGGTDTQYF. In nucleotides, the CDR3 is TGTGCCAGCAGTTTACCCGGGGGGGGCACAGATACGCAGTATTTT.

This chain connects TRBV19 to TRBJ2-3; 11 nucleotides align to TRBD2. Germline V lookup: CDR1 LNHDA, CDR2 SQIVND (reference sequence). V dropped 1 base and J dropped 4; count of bases not matched to a gene: 4. There are 16 residues in the CDR3. The CDR3 DNA reads TGTGCCAGTAGTATAGTTAGCGGGGGGGCCTCAGATACGCAGTATTTT. Translation: CASSIVSGGASDTQYF.

The CDR3: CASSQDSPTYNEQFF. The CDR3 DNA is TGCGCCAGCAGCCAAGATAGCCCTACCTACAATGAGCAGTTCTTC. The V and J genes are TRBV4-3 and TRBJ2-1; D is unclear. Trimming left V 0 bases short and J 2 bases short, with 8 bases between. The CDR3 is 15 residues long. CDR1 is LGHNA and CDR2 is YSLEER in the germline V gene.

This sequence joins TRBV7-9 and TRBJ2-7, with TRBD2 as a possible D gene (6 bases). V was pared by 3 bases and J by 6 bases, with 9 bases between. CDR3 size: 12 residues. Per the germline V gene, CDR1 is SEHNR and CDR2 is FQNEAQ (reference sequence). The CDR3 region has the DNA TGTGCCAGCAGCTTTCAGGGACTCGAGCAGTACTTC. Amino acids: CASSFQGLEQYF.

The chain links TRBV7-8 to TRBJ1-6; D is uncertain. Trimming took off 2 bases at V and 6 bases at J, with 20 bases between the two ends. This CDR3 has 18 residues. CDR1 is SGHVS and CDR2 is FQNEAQ in the germline V gene. The CDR3 is CASSLKPPGQDINSPLHF. The DNA of the CDR3 is TGTGCCAGCAGCTTAAAACCCCCCGGCCAGGATATTAATTCACCCCTCCACTTT. Looking up the rest from reference TRBV7-8 and TRBJ1-6 gives the full variable domain: GAGVSQSPRYKVAKRGQDVALRCDPISGHVSLFWYQQALGQGPEFLTYFQNEAQLDKSGLPSDRFFAERPEGSVSTLKIQRTQQEDSAVYLCASSLKPPGQDINSPLHFGNGTRLTVT.